This TCR beta chain was profiled in a study of T cells in Graves' hyperthyroidism and ophthalmopathy. Study findings and constraints: Most thyroid clonotypes that were expanded above 0.001 also turned up in blood. A 13 V-J signature model discriminated ophthalmopathy versus stable hyperthyroidism.

This CDR3 comprises 12 residues. Trimming shortened V by 8 bases and J by 2 bases, and 6 bases separated the two germline ends. The V gene's germline CDR1 is MNHEY and CDR2 SVGEGT. Using RNA transcripts as the source, TCR beta CDR3 regions were amplified. A first-round RT-PCR of the TCR CDR3 used the HTBI primer set. In TCRdb, the multiplex PCR reads were re-called with MiXCR into one record per CDR3 protein. The sample includes 600,000 to 800,000 distinct CDR3 sequences, just over 35% of them seen just once. The table lists this clonotype with a few counts. The antigen is unknown. The sequencing input was blood. The chain has TRBV6-2 or TRBV6-3 and TRBJ2-2, with unresolved D. The receptor comes from a woman aged 40 to 50 with Graves' hyperthyroidism. CDR3 residues: CASLRNTGELFF. The CDR3 DNA sequence: TGTGCCAGCCTTCGTAACACCGGGGAGCTGTTTTTT.